This entry concerns a single T cell receptor (beta chain). What antigen it recognizes has not been identified. No base-level quality is on record; no much larger clone is a single base apart. The immunoSEQ Assay, a bias-controlled multiplex PCR, was used to amplify TCRbeta CDR3 regions from genomic DNA. On the study's bioinformatics: Within the assay, amplification of reference gene primers was used to estimate how many nucleated cells each sample contained. To quantify the absolute abundance of each unique TCRbeta CDR3 rearrangement, sequence reads were collapsed and filtered. Productive Simpson clonality was computed per sample as the square root of Simpson's diversity index over productive rearrangements. As stored in TCRdb, this immuneACCESS dataset retains in-frame rearrangements with V and J assigned. A fraction of the clones does not appear; measured against another copy, unresolved V genes explain less than half of the discrepancy, and the remainder lacks a known reason. V and J calls and clone size come straight from that table; D and trimming were deduced from the DNA. The sample table shows around 140,000 clones, and roughly 87% are seen once. In total, the top ten clones hold over 0.85% of the sample.

The data belong to a study of blood T cell repertoires in COVID-19 (TCRdb year 2020). As for the study more broadly: Samples covering the acute and convalescent phases of COVID-19 were provided by collaborators in the United States, Italy and Spain. Where available, HLA class I and class II types were obtained from metadata supplied by the sample provider rather than from assay-based typing. The repertoires were released in a freely available public database meant as a resource for research on the immune response to SARS-CoV-2. The dataset comprised deeply sampled blood TCRbeta repertoires from subjects exposed to, actively infected with, or recovered from COVID-19. The material from the prospective study consisted of cDNA or gDNA derived from T cells, B-cell-depleted T cells, or PBMCs. Samples came from the ongoing ImmuneRACE study (first 160 participants) plus 1,254 subjects from 6 global collaborators. Nearly every sample came with metadata listing a de-identified subject ID, COVID-19 status, age in years and sex.

The collaborating institutions used their own protocols to collect whole blood in K2EDTA tubes. For TCRbeta analysis, collaborators shipped samples as frozen whole blood, isolated PBMCs, or DNA extracted from either of those sample types. Points the paper makes about the study in general: Clinical and demographic metadata were provided uncurated, with the amount varying by source and participant.

The sample consisted of peripheral blood. This TCR was sampled from a woman between 45 and 60 years old with acute or convalescent COVID-19.

The CDR3 region reads CASSEVRAGTEAFF. Read as DNA, the sequence is TGTGCCAGCAGTGAAGTCAGGGCCGGCACTGAAGCTTTCTTT. The chain joins TRBV2 to TRBJ1-1; a tentative D match to TRBD1 spans 5 bases. Based on the germline V gene, the CDR1 and CDR2 sequences are SNHLY and FYNNEI. Deletion took 1 base off V and 4 bases off J, with a span of 10 bases between the germline ends. The CDR3 starts with the cysteine, ends with the phenylalanine, and has 14 residues. Left in the record is the CDR3 DNA by itself, 42 bases read in frame from the first base.